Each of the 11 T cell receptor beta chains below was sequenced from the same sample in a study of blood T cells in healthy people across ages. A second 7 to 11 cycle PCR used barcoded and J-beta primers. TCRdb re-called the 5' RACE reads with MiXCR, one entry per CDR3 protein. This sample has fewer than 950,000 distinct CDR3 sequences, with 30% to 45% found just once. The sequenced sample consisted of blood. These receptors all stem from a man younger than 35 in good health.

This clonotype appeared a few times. CDR3 nucleotide sequence: TGTGCCACCAGCAGAGATCGGTACAATGAGCAGTACTTC. Residues: CATSRDRYNEQYF. This chain uses TRBV15 with TRBJ2-5; no reliable D call. Germline V gene lookup returns CDR1 LNHNV and CDR2 YYDKDF (reference sequence). Trimming removed 0 bases at V and 11 bases at J, with 13 bases between. This CDR3 contains 13 residues.

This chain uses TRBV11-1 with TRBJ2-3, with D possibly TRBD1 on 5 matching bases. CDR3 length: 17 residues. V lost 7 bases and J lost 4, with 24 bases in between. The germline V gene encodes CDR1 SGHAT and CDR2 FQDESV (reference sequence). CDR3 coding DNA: TGTGCCAGCAACCAAGAAGGGGCACCAAGGGTCCCAGATACGCAGTATTTT. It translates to CASNQEGAPRVPDTQYF.

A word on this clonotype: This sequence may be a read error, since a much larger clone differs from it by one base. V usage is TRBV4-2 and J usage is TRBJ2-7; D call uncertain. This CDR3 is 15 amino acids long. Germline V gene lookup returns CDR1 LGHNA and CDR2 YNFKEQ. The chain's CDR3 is CASSQDRVSSYKQYF. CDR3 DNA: TGTGCCAGCAGCCAAGATCGGGTTAGCTCCTACAAGCAGTACTTC.

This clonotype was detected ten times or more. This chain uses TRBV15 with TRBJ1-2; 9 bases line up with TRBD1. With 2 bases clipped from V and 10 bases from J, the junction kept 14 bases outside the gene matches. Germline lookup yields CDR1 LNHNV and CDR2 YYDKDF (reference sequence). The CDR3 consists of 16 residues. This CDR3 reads CATSRTSGQGSLAYTF. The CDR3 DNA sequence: TGTGCCACCAGCAGAACCTCGGGACAGGGAAGCTTGGCCTACACCTTC.

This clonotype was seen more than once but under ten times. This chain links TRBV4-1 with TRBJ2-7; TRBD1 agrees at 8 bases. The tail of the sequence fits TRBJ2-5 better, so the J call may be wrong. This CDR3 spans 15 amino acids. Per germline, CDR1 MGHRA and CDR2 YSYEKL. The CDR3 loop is CASSRNNRGSETQYF. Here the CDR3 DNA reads TGCGCCAGCAGCCGGAATAACAGGGGGTCGGAGACCCAGTACTTC.

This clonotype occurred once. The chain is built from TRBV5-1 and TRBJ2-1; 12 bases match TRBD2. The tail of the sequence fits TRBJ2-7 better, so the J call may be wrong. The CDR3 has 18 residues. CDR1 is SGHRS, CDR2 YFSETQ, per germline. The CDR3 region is CASSFRTSGESSYNEQYF. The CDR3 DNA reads TGCGCCAGCAGCTTCCGGACTAGCGGGGAGAGCTCCTACAATGAGCAGTACTTC.

DNA of the CDR3: TGTGCCAGCAGCTCGGGCCCGCTCGGGGAGCTGTTTTTT. Its protein product is CASSSGPLGELFF. The J gene is TRBJ2-2, the V gene TRBV7-8; D gene unclear. This CDR3 comprises 13 residues. V lost 4 bases to trimming and J lost 7 bases, with 10 bases between them. Per germline, CDR1 SGHVS and CDR2 FQNEAQ.

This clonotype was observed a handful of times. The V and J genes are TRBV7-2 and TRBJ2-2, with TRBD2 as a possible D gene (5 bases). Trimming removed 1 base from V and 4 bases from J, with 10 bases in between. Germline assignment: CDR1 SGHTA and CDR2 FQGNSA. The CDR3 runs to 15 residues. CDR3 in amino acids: CASSLVTGFTGELFF. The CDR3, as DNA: TGTGCCAGCAGCTTAGTAACGGGGTTCACCGGGGAGCTGTTTTTT. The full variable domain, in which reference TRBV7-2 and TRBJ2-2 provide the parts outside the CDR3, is GAGVSQSPSNKVTEKGKDVELRCDPISGHTALYWYRQSLGQGLEFLIYFQGNSAPDKSGLPSDRFSAERTGGSVSTLTIQRTQQEDSAVYLCASSLVTGFTGELFFGEGSRLTVL.

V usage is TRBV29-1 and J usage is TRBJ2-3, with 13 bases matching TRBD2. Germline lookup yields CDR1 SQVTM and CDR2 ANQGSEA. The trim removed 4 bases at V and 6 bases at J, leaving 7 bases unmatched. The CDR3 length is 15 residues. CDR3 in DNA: TGCAGCGTTGTAGGACTAGCGGGAGTGATGGATACGCAGTATTTT. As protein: CSVVGLAGVMDTQYF.

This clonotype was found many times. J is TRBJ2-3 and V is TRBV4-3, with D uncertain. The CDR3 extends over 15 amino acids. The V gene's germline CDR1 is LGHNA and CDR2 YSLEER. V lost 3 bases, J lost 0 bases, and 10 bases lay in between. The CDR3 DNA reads TGCGCCAGCAGCCACTTAAAACGGAGCACAGATACGCAGTATTTT. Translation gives CASSHLKRSTDTQYF.

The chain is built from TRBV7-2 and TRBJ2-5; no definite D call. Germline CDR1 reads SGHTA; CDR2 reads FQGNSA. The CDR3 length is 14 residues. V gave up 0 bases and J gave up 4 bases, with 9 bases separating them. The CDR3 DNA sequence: TGTGCCAGCAGCTTAGCAAGGTTGTCAGAGACCCAGTACTTC. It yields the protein CASSLARLSETQYF. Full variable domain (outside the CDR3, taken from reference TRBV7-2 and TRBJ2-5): GAGVSQSPSNKVTEKGKDVELRCDPISGHTALYWYRQSLGQGLEFLIYFQGNSAPDKSGLPSDRFSAERTGGSVSTLTIQRTQQEDSAVYLCASSLARLSETQYFGPGTRLLVL.